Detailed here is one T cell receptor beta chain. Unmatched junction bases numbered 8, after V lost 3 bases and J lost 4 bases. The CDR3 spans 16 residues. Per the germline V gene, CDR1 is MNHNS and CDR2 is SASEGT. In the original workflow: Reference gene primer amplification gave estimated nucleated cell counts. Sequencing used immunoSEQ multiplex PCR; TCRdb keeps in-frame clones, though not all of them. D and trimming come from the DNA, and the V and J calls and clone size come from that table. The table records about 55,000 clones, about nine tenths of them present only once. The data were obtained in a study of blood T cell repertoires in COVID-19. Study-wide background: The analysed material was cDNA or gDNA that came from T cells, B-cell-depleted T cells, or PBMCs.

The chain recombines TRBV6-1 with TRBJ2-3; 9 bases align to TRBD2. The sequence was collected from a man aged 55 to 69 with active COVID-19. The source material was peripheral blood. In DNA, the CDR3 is TGTGCCAGCAGTGACATAGCGGGAGCCAAACCAGATACGCAGTATTTT. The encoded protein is CASSDIAGAKPDTQYF.